Presented here are 23 T cell receptor beta chains from one specimen sequenced in a study of cytomegalovirus exposure and HLA in healthy donors. Clones were sequenced by immunoSEQ multiplex PCR, and TCRdb holds only the in-frame ones, with some missing. Of some 79,000 clones listed, 94% were seen once; the top ten hold more than 2.5%. Sequenced sample: PBMCs. The receptors originated from a woman aged 18-30 years in good health and CMV-seropositive.

J is TRBJ2-5 and V is TRBV11-2, with TRBD1 matching over 9 bases. This CDR3 is 15 amino acids long. Trimming cost V 3 bases and J 5 bases; bases outside gene matches: 7. Germline V gene data show CDR1 as SGHAT and CDR2 as FQNNGV. CDR3 protein: CASSFMDRGEETQYF. The DNA for the CDR3 is TGTGCCAGCAGCTTTATGGACAGGGGCGAGGAGACCCAGTACTTC.

The V and J genes are TRBV7-6 and TRBJ2-7; TRBD1 agrees at 8 bases. Germline trimming cut 5 bases from V and 6 bases from J; bases unmatched to any gene: 12. This CDR3 is built from 15 residues. Germline CDR1 is SGHVS and CDR2 is FNYEAQ. In nucleotides, the CDR3 is TGTGCCAGCAGCCGAGCTAAGACAGGGGATCGCGAGCAGTACTTC. It yields the protein CASSRAKTGDREQYF. Using reference TRBV7-6 and TRBJ2-7 for the parts outside the CDR3, the full variable domain is GAGVSQSPRYKVTKRGQDVALRCDPISGHVSLYWYRQALGQGPEFLTYFNYEAQQDKSGLPNDRFSAERPEGSISTLTIQRTEQRDSAMYRCASSRAKTGDREQYFGPGTRLTVT.

J is TRBJ1-5 and V is TRBV7-9; D is unclear. The CDR3 is 15 amino acids. From germline, CDR1 is SEHNR and CDR2 FQNEAQ (reference sequence). Trimming shortened V by 4 bases and J by 0 bases, and 10 bases separated the two germline ends. The CDR3 DNA follows: TGTGCCAGCAGCTCTGCCAGAAATAGCAATCAGCCCCAGCATTTT. Translation gives CASSSARNSNQPQHF.

The V gene is TRBV4-1, the J gene TRBJ2-7; tentative D call: TRBD1 (6 bases). Germline CDR1 MGHRA, CDR2 YSYEKL. Trimming shortened V by 0 bases and J by 5 bases, and 14 bases separated the two germline ends. The CDR3 has 15 amino acids. CDR3 loop: CASSQDLLEGDEQYF. As DNA, the CDR3 is TGCGCCAGCAGCCAAGACTTACTAGAGGGGGACGAGCAGTACTTC.

The chain couples TRBV4-1 to TRBJ2-1; 15 bases map to TRBD2. The length of the CDR3 is 17 residues. Germline V gene sequence: CDR1 MGHRA, CDR2 YSYEKL. Unmatched junction bases numbered 3, after V lost 2 bases and J lost 4 bases. DNA of the CDR3: TGCGCCAGCAGCCAATTCGGGACTAGCGGGGGGTACAATGAGCAGTTCTTC. Translating gives CASSQFGTSGGYNEQFF.

DNA of the CDR3: TGTGCCAGCAGCCAAGACAGGGGGATCTCTGGAAACACCATATATTTT. It translates to CASSQDRGISGNTIYF. The chain has TRBV14 and TRBJ1-3, with 7 bases aligning to TRBD1. V was clipped by 0 bases and J by 0 bases; unmatched bases: 2. The CDR3 is 16 amino acids. Looked up from germline, CDR1 is SGHDN and CDR2 is FVKESK.

The CDR3 nucleotides read TGTGCCAGCAGCAGAACCACAGACTACGAGCAGTTCTTC. Protein product: CASSRTTDYEQFF. The chain uses TRBV7-9 and TRBJ2-1, with a tentative D call TRBD2 (5 bases). From germline, CDR1 is SEHNR and CDR2 FQNEAQ (reference sequence). The CDR3 has 13 amino acids. V lost 5 bases and J lost 10, with 15 bases in between.

CDR3 protein: CASSRIGLAGSGTDTQYF. The CDR3 coding sequence is TGCGCCAGCAGCCGAATAGGACTAGCGGGCTCCGGGACAGATACGCAGTATTTT. The gene calls are TRBV4-1 and TRBJ2-3; 11 positions agree with TRBD2. Trimming cost V 4 bases and J 3 bases; bases outside gene matches: 12. From germline, CDR1 is MGHRA and CDR2 YSYEKL. The CDR3 contains 18 residues.

The chain employs TRBV7-9 and TRBJ2-3; weak D call: TRBD2 (5 bases). The CDR3 covers 11 residues. Deletions cut 10 bases from V and 2 bases from J, with 7 bases between. Germline V lookup: CDR1 SEHNR, CDR2 FQNEAQ (reference sequence). The CDR3 spells CATGNTDTQYF. In DNA form, the CDR3 reads TGTGCCACCGGGAACACAGATACGCAGTATTTT.

This clone was seen only a few times. This chain links TRBV6-1 with TRBJ2-3; D is unclear. V was cut by 2 bases and J by 8 bases, with 8 bases left in between. The CDR3 runs 12 residues. The germline V gene has CDR1 MNHNS and CDR2 SASEGT. The CDR3 DNA reads TGTGCCAGCAGTGAAAGCTTCATTACGCAGTATTTT. Amino acid sequence: CASSESFITQYF.

The chain links TRBV7-9 to TRBJ1-4, with a possible D match to TRBD1 (6 bases). The V gene lost 4 bases and the J gene lost 7 bases, with 19 bases spanning the gap. Germline V gene lookup returns CDR1 SEHNR and CDR2 FQNEAQ (reference sequence). The CDR3 contains 16 residues. The CDR3, as DNA: TGTGCCAGCAGCTCACAGGCGGGGGCACTTTTTGAAAAACTGTTTTTT. This codes for CASSSQAGALFEKLFF. The entire variable domain, with the rest obtained from reference TRBV7-9 and TRBJ1-4, is as follows: DTGVSQNPRHKITKRGQNVTFRCDPISEHNRLYWYRQTLGQGPEFLTYFQNEAQLEKSRLLSDRFSAERPKGSFSTLEIQRTEQGDSAMYLCASSSQAGALFEKLFFGSGTQLSVL.

The chain couples TRBV30 to TRBJ1-2; D not resolved. CDR3 size: 12 residues. Germline V gene lookup returns CDR1 GTSNPN and CDR2 SVGIG (reference sequence). V dropped 2 bases and J dropped 7 bases, with 11 bases sitting between them. CDR3 region: CAWSLGLGGYTF. DNA for the CDR3: TGTGCCTGGAGTCTAGGCTTAGGTGGCTACACCTTC.

This clone was observed once. V and J are TRBV7-2 and TRBJ2-2, with a weak D call TRBD2 (5 bases). CDR3 length equals 16 residues. Trimming removed 5 bases from V and 6 bases from J, with 19 bases in between. CDR1 SGHTA and CDR2 FQGNSA come from the germline V gene. The CDR3 DNA sequence: TGTGCCAGCAGCCGCCGGGCGGGTGGTTACCCCGGGGAGCTGTTTTTT. It is translated as CASSRRAGGYPGELFF. The whole variable domain, filled in from reference TRBV7-2 and TRBJ2-2, reads GAGVSQSPSNKVTEKGKDVELRCDPISGHTALYWYRQSLGQGLEFLIYFQGNSAPDKSGLPSDRFSAERTGGSVSTLTIQRTQQEDSAVYLCASSRRAGGYPGELFFGEGSRLTVL.

The chain recombines TRBV7-2 with TRBJ1-2; a weak D match, TRBD1 (6 bases). Deletions cut 5 bases from V and 5 bases from J, with 18 bases between. The germline gives CDR1 SGHTA, CDR2 FQGNSA. The CDR3 is made up of 15 amino acids. CDR3 loop: CASSRDGTTNYGYTF. The CDR3 DNA sequence: TGTGCCAGCAGCCGTGACGGGACAACAAATTATGGCTACACCTTC.

The rearrangement uses TRBV4-1 and TRBJ2-5, with 15 bases fitting TRBD2. J lost 7 bases, V lost 4 bases, and 10 bases had no gene match. Germline V CDR1 and CDR2: MGHRA, YSYEKL. The CDR3 extends over 17 amino acids. CDR3 protein: CASSPSRTSGGVGTQYF. The CDR3 DNA sequence: TGCGCCAGCAGCCCTTCGAGGACTAGCGGGGGGGTAGGGACCCAGTACTTC.

V gene TRBV29-1 combines with J gene TRBJ1-2; the D gene is possibly TRBD1 (5 bases). The V end was cut by 6 bases, the J end by 5 bases, with 13 bases between. Germline V CDR1 and CDR2: SQVTM, ANQGSEA. CDR3 length: 12 amino acids. CDR3 region: CSVFRQQYGYTF. For the CDR3, the DNA is TGCAGCGTGTTCAGACAGCAGTATGGCTACACCTTC. The full variable domain, with the rest looked up from reference TRBV29-1 and TRBJ1-2, is SAVISQKPSRDICQRGTSLTIQCQVDSQVTMMFWYRQQPGQSLTLIATANQGSEATYESGFVIDKFPISRPNLTFSTLTVSNMSPEDSSIYLCSVFRQQYGYTFGSGTRLTVV.

This clone was seen once. The genes are TRBV7-9 and TRBJ1-2; 10 positions agree with TRBD1. After removal of 4 bases from V and 4 bases from J, the junction contained 9 bases not matched to a gene. CDR3 length: 16 residues. Germline lookup yields CDR1 SEHNR and CDR2 FQNEAQ (reference sequence). DNA for the CDR3: TGTGCCAGCAGCTCCCTGACAGGGGGCATCCCCTATGGCTACACCTTC. It is translated as CASSSLTGGIPYGYTF.

The chain employs TRBV11-2 and TRBJ1-2, with 8 nucleotides matching TRBD1. With V trimmed by 0 bases and J by 6 bases, 15 bases remained unmatched. The CDR3 is 18 residues long. Germline lookup yields CDR1 SGHAT and CDR2 FQNNGV. CDR3 nucleotide sequence: TGTGCCAGCAGCTTAGATCGAGTCTCTCGAGACAGGGGTCATGGCTACACCTTC. It encodes CASSLDRVSRDRGHGYTF.

The chain employs TRBV29-1 and TRBJ2-2; 7 positions match TRBD2. This CDR3 region has 13 residues. The V gene end was trimmed by 2 bases and the J gene end by 7 bases; junction bases not matched to a gene: 4. The germline CDR1 and CDR2 sequences are SQVTM and ANQGSEA. DNA for the CDR3: TGCAGCGTTGAAAGCAGGGAGGGCGGGGAGCTGTTTTTT. Translating it yields CSVESREGGELFF.

The rearrangement uses TRBV14 and TRBJ2-2, with D unclear. The CDR3 is 16 amino acids. Trimming left V 0 bases short and J 0 bases short, with 8 bases between. Germline CDR1 SGHDN, CDR2 FVKESK. The CDR3 spells CASSQDRFANTGELFF. The CDR3 DNA reads as TGTGCCAGCAGCCAAGATCGGTTCGCGAACACCGGGGAGCTGTTTTTT.

The rearrangement uses TRBV4-2 and TRBJ2-7; 15 nucleotides align to TRBD2. V shed 1 base and J 5 bases; nucleotides not matched to a gene: 6. CDR1 and CDR2 (germline): LGHNA, YNFKEQ. The CDR3 contains 17 residues. Here the CDR3 DNA reads TGTGCCAGCAGCCAAGGGACTAGCGGGGGGGATAGCCACGAGCAGTACTTC. It codes for CASSQGTSGGDSHEQYF.

The chain carries TRBV6-4 and TRBJ1-1, with no clear D. Germline V CDR1 and CDR2: MRHNA, SNTAGT. The CDR3 has 13 residues. V dropped 2 bases and J dropped 0 bases, with 4 bases sitting between them. CDR3 coding DNA: TGTGCCAGCAGTGACGAGATGAACACTGAAGCTTTCTTT. It translates to CASSDEMNTEAFF.

The gene calls are TRBV19 and TRBJ1-5; D ambiguous. Germline V gene data show CDR1 as LNHDA and CDR2 as SQIVND (reference sequence). V gave up 3 bases and J gave up 0 bases, with 12 bases separating them. The CDR3 consists of 16 residues. The CDR3 DNA follows: TGTGCCAGTAGTATTACCCAGTGGTATAGCAATCAGCCCCAGCATTTT. Its protein is CASSITQWYSNQPQHF.